These 13 T cell receptor beta chains originate from one sample sequenced in a study of PD-1 blockade in mismatch repair-deficient tumors. TCRdb keeps only in-frame clones here, not all; method: immunoSEQ multiplex PCR. The data hold 95,000 to 150,000 clones, with roughly nine tenths observed a single time. The sample was peripheral blood, taken 44 weeks after starting pembrolizumab. The source of these receptors is an adult with mismatch repair-deficient cancer.

The chain couples TRBV27 to TRBJ2-7; TRBD1 might be the D (6 bases). Germline CDR1 reads MNHEY; CDR2 reads SMNVEV (reference sequence). The V gene lost 2 bases and the J gene lost 2 bases, with 10 bases spanning the gap. This CDR3 region has 14 residues. The CDR3 here is CASSLGGYPYEQYF. The CDR3 nucleotides read TGTGCCAGCAGTTTAGGGGGCTACCCCTACGAGCAGTACTTC.

The rearrangement links TRBV5-8 to TRBJ1-5; 9 nucleotides align to TRBD1. Germline assignment: CDR1 SGHTS and CDR2 YDEGEE. Trimming removed 0 bases from V and 0 bases from J; junction bases left unmatched: 1. This CDR3 is built from 16 residues. The CDR3 protein is CASSLGTGVSNQPQHF. CDR3 sequence (DNA): TGTGCCAGCAGCTTGGGGACAGGGGTTAGCAATCAGCCCCAGCATTTT.

The chain uses TRBV4-1 and TRBJ1-4; 7 bases agree with TRBD1. With 3 bases clipped from V and 5 bases from J, the junction kept 3 bases outside the gene matches. The germline gives CDR1 MGHRA, CDR2 YSYEKL. The length of the CDR3 is 14 residues. The CDR3 DNA follows: TGCGCCAGCAGCCAGGGACAGCGGAATGAAAAACTGTTTTTT. It specifies CASSQGQRNEKLFF.

This clone was found a few times. The chain recombines TRBV2 with TRBJ1-1; D is perhaps TRBD1 (6 bases). Trimming stripped 2 bases from V and 6 bases from J, with 16 bases between. Germline assignment: CDR1 SNHLY and CDR2 FYNNEI. This CDR3 is built from 15 residues. The CDR3 sequence: CASSENRAQNAEAFF. Here the CDR3 DNA reads TGTGCCAGCAGTGAAAACAGGGCGCAAAACGCTGAAGCTTTCTTT. The full variable domain, with the rest looked up from reference TRBV2 and TRBJ1-1, is EPEVTQTPSHQVTQMGQEVILRCVPISNHLYFYWYRQILGQKVEFLVSFYNNEISEKSEIFDDQFSVERPDGSNFTLKIRSTKLEDSAMYFCASSENRAQNAEAFFGQGTRLTVV.

The chain has TRBV18 and TRBJ1-3; no firm D call. Germline V CDR1 and CDR2: KGHSH, LQKENI. The CDR3 sequence is 17 residues long. V lost 3 bases and J lost 2, with 17 bases in between. The CDR3 coding sequence is TGTGCCAGCTCACCCTTGGAATCTGTGGGGACTGGAAACACCATATATTTT. It is translated as CASSPLESVGTGNTIYF.

In its sample, this clone was seen a few times. The rearrangement uses TRBV2 and TRBJ1-5; TRBD1 might be the D (5 bases). The germline V gene encodes CDR1 SNHLY and CDR2 FYNNEI. The CDR3 extends over 14 amino acids. The V gene lost 8 bases and the J gene lost 6 bases, with 17 bases spanning the gap. The CDR3 sequence: CASGVVGRSQPQHF. The CDR3 nucleotides are TGTGCCAGCGGGGTGGTGGGGCGTAGTCAGCCCCAGCATTTT.

The rearrangement links TRBV5-1 to TRBJ2-5; TRBD2 matches at 12 bases. V shed 4 bases, J shed 5 bases, and the junction held 6 bases outside the gene matches. CDR1 is SGHRS and CDR2 is YFSETQ in the germline V gene. This CDR3 comprises 15 residues. The CDR3 loop reads CASSRRTSGTETQYF. In nucleotides, the CDR3 is TGCGCCAGCAGCCGGCGGACTAGCGGGACGGAGACCCAGTACTTC. The whole variable domain, filled in from reference TRBV5-1 and TRBJ2-5, reads KAGVTQTPRYLIKTRGQQVTLSCSPISGHRSVSWYQQTPGQGLQFLFEYFSETQRNKGNFPGRFSGRQFSNSRSEMNVSTLELGDSALYLCASSRRTSGTETQYFGPGTRLLVL.

This chain joins TRBV19 and TRBJ2-3; D is ambiguous. Germline loops: CDR1 LNHDA, CDR2 SQIVND (reference sequence). The germline V and J ends were trimmed by 4 bases and 2 bases, with 16 bases remaining between them. The CDR3 sequence is 16 residues long. The CDR3 sequence: CASSRTDFPLTDTQYF. CDR3 sequence (DNA): TGTGCCAGTAGTAGAACAGATTTTCCTCTCACAGATACGCAGTATTTT.

The sample holds a few counts of this clone. CDR3 coding DNA: TGCGCCAGCAGTCAATTCCATGAGCAGTTCTTC. Protein sequence: CASSQFHEQFF. The chain has TRBV23-1 and TRBJ2-1; the D is unclear. TRBV23-1 belongs to the ORF category, with a function that is uncertain. The CDR3 is 11 residues long. Trimming removed 1 base from V and 8 bases from J, with 3 bases in between.

This clone was seen more than once but under ten times. The rearrangement joins TRBV6-5 to TRBJ2-7; 7 positions match TRBD1. J lost 5 bases, V lost 5 bases, and 9 bases had no gene match. This CDR3 is 14 amino acids long. Germline CDR1 and CDR2: MNHEY and SVGAGI. The CDR3 sequence: CASSPETGWHEQYF. As DNA, the CDR3 is TGTGCCAGCAGTCCCGAGACAGGGTGGCACGAGCAGTACTTC.

This clone was seen more than once but under ten times. The chain employs TRBV6-6 and TRBJ1-2; the match to TRBD1 covers 10 bases. The CDR3 extends over 15 amino acids. With V trimmed by 6 bases and J by 4 bases, 8 bases remained unmatched. CDR1 and CDR2 (germline): MNHNY, SVGAGI (reference sequence). CDR3 protein: CASSDRQGAIYGYTF. CDR3 bases: TGTGCCAGCAGCGATCGACAGGGGGCCATCTATGGCTACACCTTC.

The J gene is TRBJ2-5, the V gene TRBV10-2; 12 bases align to TRBD2. V was pared by 8 bases and J by 6 bases, with 7 bases of the junction left unmatched. This CDR3 contains 14 residues. The germline gives CDR1 WSHSY, CDR2 SAAADI. The CDR3 is CASSSGRAKKTQYF. In DNA, the CDR3 is TGCGCCAGCTCTAGCGGGAGGGCCAAAAAGACCCAGTACTTC.

The chain carries TRBV28 and TRBJ1-1; D possibly corresponds to TRBD1 (5 bases). Trimming stripped 5 bases from V and 5 bases from J, with 12 bases between. The CDR3 contains 13 residues. CDR1 and CDR2 from the germline V gene are MDHEN and SYDVKM. DNA for the CDR3: TGTGCCAGCAGTCAGGGAGTTAGTACTGAAGCTTTCTTT. It codes for CASSQGVSTEAFF.